This is a list of T cell receptor beta chains from one sample in a study of blood T cell repertoires in COVID-19. The data were produced by immunoSEQ multiplex PCR, yet TCRdb's version contains in-frame clones alone and is incomplete. The table includes 150,000 to 190,000 clones, 84% detected once. The specimen was PBMCs or T cells enriched from blood (not recorded which). These TCRs come from a man in his forties or fifties who had recovered from COVID-19. Both conserved end residues are part of each CDR3. A D gene is named only where the DNA matches it firmly. The size field is filled for only some rows; it gives once, few, many or a size class.

j_call | clone_size | d_call | v_call | cdr3_aa | cdr3_nt
TRBJ1-1 | . | . | TRBV18 | CASSPSAGTEAFF | TGTGCCAGCTCACCTAGCGCAGGCACTGAAGCTTTCTTT
TRBJ1-6 | . | . | TRBV27 | CASRIEGTTNDSPLHF | TGTGCCAGCAGAATAGAGGGAACCACTAATGATTCACCCCTCCACTTT
TRBJ2-3 | . | . | TRBV21-1 | CASPAARRSTDTQYF | TGTGCCAGCCCTGCCGCCCGGCGGAGCACAGATACGCAGTATTTT
TRBJ2-7 | . | . | TRBV25-1 | CASSEDYTYEQYF | TGTGCCAGCAGTGAAGACTACACGTACGAGCAGTACTTC
TRBJ2-2 | . | . | TRBV6-5 | CASSYGTGGTTGELFF | TGTGCCAGCAGTTACGGGACTGGCGGAACCACCGGGGAGCTGTTTTTT
TRBJ1-1 | . | . | TRBV9 | CASSVSGYTEAFF | TGTGCCAGCAGCGTCTCGGGGTACACTGAAGCTTTCTTT
TRBJ2-1 | . | . | TRBV5-1 | CASSLTVNEQFF | TGCGCCAGCAGCTTAACGGTCAATGAGCAGTTCTTC
TRBJ1-2 | . | . | TRBV3-1/TRBV3-2 | CASSHRQNYGYTF | TGTGCCAGCAGCCATCGACAGAACTATGGCTACACCTTC
TRBJ1-5 | . | . | TRBV16 | CASSPNLVQPQHF | TGTGCCAGCAGCCCGAACCTAGTACAGCCCCAGCATTTT
TRBJ1-2 | once | . | TRBV29-1 | CSVEGDYGYTF | TGCAGCGTTGAGGGCGACTATGGCTACACCTTC
TRBJ2-3 | . | . | TRBV15 | CATSSVIDTQYF | TGTGCCACCAGCAGCGTAATAGATACGCAGTATTTT
TRBJ2-7 | . | TRBD1 | TRBV3-1/TRBV3-2 | CASSEPDRAYEQYF | TGTGCCAGCAGCGAGCCGGACAGGGCCTACGAGCAGTACTTC
TRBJ1-4 | . | TRBD1 | TRBV19 | CASSSQGAGNEKLFF | TGTGCCAGTAGTAGCCAGGGGGCGGGGAATGAAAAACTGTTTTTT
TRBJ1-3 | . | . | TRBV19 | CASSRILTGSSGNTIYF | TGTGCCAGTAGTCGAATCCTTACAGGGAGCTCTGGAAACACCATATATTTT
TRBJ2-3 | . | . | TRBV11-3 | CASSLGVTDTQYF | TGTGCCAGCAGCCTCGGGGTTACAGATACGCAGTATTTT
TRBJ2-7 | . | TRBD1 | TRBV3-1/TRBV3-2 | CASSLGTAGNEQYF | TGTGCCAGCAGTTTAGGGACAGCAGGGAACGAGCAGTACTTC
TRBJ2-4 | . | TRBD2 | TRBV7-2 | CASSVSSGGSLGAKNIQYF | TGTGCCAGCAGCGTTTCTAGCGGGGGGAGCTTAGGAGCCAAAAACATTCAGTACTTC
TRBJ2-7 | . | . | TRBV7-3 | CASSLQGGEGEQYF | TGTGCCAGCAGCTTACAGGGAGGCGAGGGCGAGCAGTACTTC
TRBJ1-1 | . | . | TRBV10-3 | CAISRQGTDTEAFF | TGTGCCATCAGTCGTCAGGGGACGGACACTGAAGCTTTCTTT
TRBJ2-6 | . | . | TRBV11-3 | CASSLEWPLSHSGANVLTF | TGTGCCAGCAGCTTAGAATGGCCGCTGTCACACTCTGGGGCCAACGTCCTGACTTTC
TRBJ2-2 | . | . | TRBV5-1 | CASSPRANTGELFF | TGCGCCAGCAGCCCCAGGGCGAACACCGGGGAGCTGTTTTTT
TRBJ1-2 | . | TRBD1 | TRBV10-3 | CAISEGRTGKDGYTF | TGTGCCATCAGTGAGGGAAGGACAGGGAAGGATGGCTACACCTTC
TRBJ2-4 | . | . | TRBV4-1 | CASSQVYREGKNIQYF | TGCGCCAGCAGCCAAGTCTACAGGGAGGGCAAAAACATTCAGTACTTC
TRBJ2-7 | . | . | TRBV15 | CATSRGGLSSYEQYF | TGTGCCACCAGCAGAGGGGGCCTTTCCTCCTACGAGCAGTACTTC
TRBJ1-1 | . | TRBD1 | TRBV19 | CASSLTGEGITEAFF | TGTGCCAGTAGTTTGACAGGGGAGGGCATAACTGAAGCTTTCTTT
TRBJ1-2 | . | . | TRBV9 | CASSVAGARGYTF | TGTGCCAGCAGCGTAGCAGGGGCTAGAGGCTACACCTTC
TRBJ2-7 | once | TRBD2 | TRBV6-5 | CASGLAGDYEQYF | TGTGCCAGCGGCCTAGCGGGGGACTACGAGCAGTACTTC
TRBJ2-6 | . | TRBD2 | TRBV18 | CASSPGGESGANVLTF | TGTGCCAGCTCACCCGGGGGGGAGAGTGGGGCCAACGTCCTGACTTTC
TRBJ2-1 | . | TRBD2 | TRBV7-3 | CASSPPGLAGYEQFF | TGTGCCAGCAGCCCACCGGGACTAGCGGGCTATGAGCAGTTCTTC
TRBJ1-1 | . | . | TRBV4-3 | CASSQDQAGSEAFF | TGCGCCAGCAGCCAAGATCAGGCAGGGTCTGAAGCTTTCTTT
TRBJ1-6 | . | TRBD1 | TRBV7-2 | CASSAQTGVNSPLHF | TGTGCCAGCAGCGCCCAGACAGGGGTTAATTCACCCCTCCACTTT
TRBJ2-3 | . | . | TRBV7-8 | CASRRVRGDTQYF | TGTGCCAGCAGGCGAGTTAGGGGAGATACGCAGTATTTT
TRBJ2-7 | few | . | TRBV10-3 | CAISGGQIGLEQYF | TGTGCCATCAGCGGGGGGCAGATAGGCCTCGAGCAGTACTTC
TRBJ1-2 | once | TRBD1 | TRBV10-3 | CAISTGQGNYGYTF | TGTGCCATCAGTACTGGACAGGGCAACTATGGCTACACCTTC
TRBJ2-6 | few | TRBD1 | TRBV10-1 | CASSEFPFGTGGTCGANVLTF | TGCGCCAGCAGTGAGTTCCCCTTCGGGACAGGGGGCACTTGTGGGGCCAACGTCCTGACTTTC
TRBJ1-6 | once | . | TRBV27 | CASRETGLNSPLHF | TGTGCCAGCAGAGAGACAGGTCTTAATTCACCCCTCCACTTT
TRBJ2-7 | . | . | TRBV25-1 | CASSESGSYEQYF | TGTGCCAGCAGTGAATCAGGGTCCTACGAGCAGTACTTC
TRBJ1-1 | . | . | TRBV3-1/TRBV3-2 | CASSQQGKAFF | TGTGCCAGCAGCCAACAGGGTAAAGCTTTCTTT